These T cell receptor beta chains were read from a single sample in a study of blood T cell repertoires in COVID-19. Profiled with immunoSEQ multiplex PCR; TCRdb holds only in-frame clones, not every one. This sample has about 130,000 clones, with 86% found just once. Specimen: peripheral blood. The receptors come from a human donor in a cohort sampled during active COVID-19. CDR3s include the opening cysteine and the closing phenylalanine or tryptophan. The order of the fields is CDR3 DNA, CDR3 protein, CDR3 length, clone size, J gene, V gene, D gene. The D gene is left open where the match is weak. Some rows have no size entry. The others give once, few or many, or a class for an expanded clone.

CDR3 DNA: TGCAGTGTTGGTAGCTTCTACGAGCAGTACTTC; CDR3 protein: CSVGSFYEQYF; CDR3 length: 11; clone size: .; J gene: TRBJ2-7; V gene: TRBV20-1; D gene: .
CDR3 DNA: TGTGCCATCTCCAGGGAGGGCCCCACTGAAGCTTTCTTT; CDR3 protein: CAISREGPTEAFF; CDR3 length: 13; clone size: .; J gene: TRBJ1-1; V gene: TRBV10-3; D gene: .
CDR3 DNA: TGCGCCAGCAGCCCCCTCGGTATTACGCAGTATTTT; CDR3 protein: CASSPLGITQYF; CDR3 length: 12; clone size: .; J gene: TRBJ2-3; V gene: TRBV4-1; D gene: .
CDR3 DNA: TGTGCCAGCAGTGCCCTAGATACAGATACGCAGTATTTT; CDR3 protein: CASSALDTDTQYF; CDR3 length: 13; clone size: .; J gene: TRBJ2-3; V gene: TRBV27; D gene: .
CDR3 DNA: TGTGCCAGCAGCTTAGCCGCGTTTGACGAGCAGTACTTC; CDR3 protein: CASSLAAFDEQYF; CDR3 length: 13; clone size: .; J gene: TRBJ2-7; V gene: TRBV7-2; D gene: .
CDR3 DNA: TGTGCCAGCAGCGCAAGCGGGAGGGCCCCGAATGAGCAGTTCTTC; CDR3 protein: CASSASGRAPNEQFF; CDR3 length: 15; clone size: .; J gene: TRBJ2-1; V gene: TRBV7-9; D gene: TRBD2
CDR3 DNA: TGTGCCAGCAGAAGGGACAGGGGGCTCCGCGAGCAGTACTTC; CDR3 protein: CASRRDRGLREQYF; CDR3 length: 14; clone size: .; J gene: TRBJ2-7; V gene: TRBV27; D gene: TRBD1
CDR3 DNA: TGTGCCAGCAGCCGCCAAAAACACTCTGGAAACACCATATATTTT; CDR3 protein: CASSRQKHSGNTIYF; CDR3 length: 15; clone size: .; J gene: TRBJ1-3; V gene: TRBV14; D gene: .
CDR3 DNA: TGTGCCACTTTATGGTCGGCAGCTCGGAGTAGTTACACTGAAGCTTTCTTT; CDR3 protein: CATLWSAARSSYTEAFF; CDR3 length: 17; clone size: .; J gene: TRBJ1-1; V gene: TRBV13; D gene: .
CDR3 DNA: TGTGCCAGCAGTTCATGGGCGGCGGAGGATGAAAAACTGTTTTTT; CDR3 protein: CASSSWAAEDEKLFF; CDR3 length: 15; clone size: .; J gene: TRBJ1-4; V gene: TRBV27; D gene: .
CDR3 DNA: TGTGCCAGCACCGCCTTTAGTGAAAAACTGTTTTTT; CDR3 protein: CASTAFSEKLFF; CDR3 length: 12; clone size: .; J gene: TRBJ1-4; V gene: TRBV19; D gene: .
CDR3 DNA: TGTGCCAGCAGCCTCACAGGGCAGGTGAGCACAGATACGCAGTATTTT; CDR3 protein: CASSLTGQVSTDTQYF; CDR3 length: 16; clone size: .; J gene: TRBJ2-3; V gene: TRBV7-9; D gene: .
CDR3 DNA: TGTGCCAGCAGCCAAGAGTGGCGGGACAATGAGCAGTTCTTC; CDR3 protein: CASSQEWRDNEQFF; CDR3 length: 14; clone size: .; J gene: TRBJ2-1; V gene: TRBV14; D gene: .
CDR3 DNA: TGTGCCAGCAGCGTGGTTCCAGGGGCGAACACTGAAGCTTTCTTT; CDR3 protein: CASSVVPGANTEAFF; CDR3 length: 15; clone size: .; J gene: TRBJ1-1; V gene: TRBV9; D gene: .
CDR3 DNA: TGTGCCAGCAGCTGGGTTGGGCGTACCTACGAGCAGTACTTC; CDR3 protein: CASSWVGRTYEQYF; CDR3 length: 14; clone size: once; J gene: TRBJ2-7; V gene: TRBV11-2; D gene: .
CDR3 DNA: TGCAGCGTTCTAAGGGGTGGGTCGAACACTGAAGCTTTCTTT; CDR3 protein: CSVLRGGSNTEAFF; CDR3 length: 14; clone size: .; J gene: TRBJ1-1; V gene: TRBV29-1; D gene: .
CDR3 DNA: TGTGCCAGTGAGCGGGAGGAAATGGCGAAGCAGTACTTC; CDR3 protein: CASEREEMAKQYF; CDR3 length: 13; clone size: .; J gene: TRBJ2-7; V gene: TRBV6-6; D gene: TRBD2
CDR3 DNA: TGTGCCAGCAGCTTAGTATCAGGAACAGAGTACAATGAGCAGTTCTTC; CDR3 protein: CASSLVSGTEYNEQFF; CDR3 length: 16; clone size: .; J gene: TRBJ2-1; V gene: TRBV7-2; D gene: .
CDR3 DNA: TGTGCCAGCATCGACAGGGCGAAATCCTACGAGCAGTACTTC; CDR3 protein: CASIDRAKSYEQYF; CDR3 length: 14; clone size: .; J gene: TRBJ2-7; V gene: TRBV6-5; D gene: TRBD1
CDR3 DNA: TGCGCCAGCAGCTTGGACAGGGGTTACGATACGCAGTATTTT; CDR3 protein: CASSLDRGYDTQYF; CDR3 length: 14; clone size: .; J gene: TRBJ2-3; V gene: TRBV5-1; D gene: TRBD1
CDR3 DNA: TGTGCTAGTGGTTCCGACACAGGGAAAGACACTGAAGCTTTCTTT; CDR3 protein: CASGSDTGKDTEAFF; CDR3 length: 15; clone size: .; J gene: TRBJ1-1; V gene: TRBV12-5; D gene: .
CDR3 DNA: TGTGCCAGTAGTATCGGAGGAAACAATGAGCAGTTCTTC; CDR3 protein: CASSIGGNNEQFF; CDR3 length: 13; clone size: few; J gene: TRBJ2-1; V gene: TRBV19; D gene: .
CDR3 DNA: TGTGCCAGCAGTCTAACAGGGTTCGGGGAGCTGTTTTTT; CDR3 protein: CASSLTGFGELFF; CDR3 length: 13; clone size: .; J gene: TRBJ2-2; V gene: TRBV6-2/TRBV6-3; D gene: .
CDR3 DNA: TGTGCCAGCACCGCGCCCGGGACGGGGGACACTGAAGCTTTCTTT; CDR3 protein: CASTAPGTGDTEAFF; CDR3 length: 15; clone size: .; J gene: TRBJ1-1; V gene: TRBV9; D gene: .
CDR3 DNA: TGTGCCAGCAGTCACAAGCGGGTGGGACTCTACGAGCAGTACTTC; CDR3 protein: CASSHKRVGLYEQYF; CDR3 length: 15; clone size: .; J gene: TRBJ2-7; V gene: TRBV27; D gene: .
CDR3 DNA: TGTGCCAGCAGCGGGCTACAGGGGTACCATGGCTACACCTTC; CDR3 protein: CASSGLQGYHGYTF; CDR3 length: 14; clone size: once; J gene: TRBJ1-2; V gene: TRBV9; D gene: TRBD1